This T cell receptor (beta chain) was found in a study of T cell responses to AZD1222 COVID-19 vaccine. Study-level points and caveats: Per reports, nearly half of all spike-specific TCRs target regions that are unmutated in variants. Spike regions recognized by vaccine-associated CD4 TCRs spanned the protein, led by 160-218 and 743-854.

A word on this clone: Its antigen is still unknown.

Method: immunoSEQ multiplex PCR; TCRdb's copy keeps in-frame clones and lacks some. The sample contains 84,000 or so clones, around nine tenths of which appear only once. The sequences come from peripheral blood, collected on day 0 of MenACWY control vaccination. This receptor was identified in an adult in good health.

CDR3 bases: TGTGCCAGCAAACGACCGGAGAACACTGAAGCTTTCTTT. Translated, it gives CASKRPENTEAFF. This chain uses TRBV7-2 with TRBJ1-1; D is uncertain. The V gene lost 7 bases and the J gene lost 1 base, with 10 bases spanning the gap. There are 13 residues in the CDR3. Germline CDR1 reads SGHTA; CDR2 reads FQGNSA. Supplemented by reference TRBV7-2 and TRBJ1-1, the full variable domain reads GAGVSQSPSNKVTEKGKDVELRCDPISGHTALYWYRQSLGQGLEFLIYFQGNSAPDKSGLPSDRFSAERTGGSVSTLTIQRTQQEDSAVYLCASKRPENTEAFFGQGTRLTVV.